One T cell receptor beta chain is described in this entry. The CDR3 is 14 amino acids. The germline V and J ends were trimmed by 1 base and 5 bases, with 9 bases remaining between them. The germline V gene encodes CDR1 MGHRA and CDR2 YSYEKL. These data are taken from a study of blood T cell repertoires in COVID-19. During active infection, Seattle patients enrolled and were then monitored through disease. Authors' processing steps: Reference gene primer amplification in the assay estimated nucleated cell counts. The table came from immunoSEQ multiplex PCR; TCRdb's copy has only in-frame clones and leaves some out. The DNA gave D and trimming, while V, J and clone size come from that table. The sample lists 150,000 to 180,000 clones; around 83% were seen once.

The sample consisted of peripheral blood. This chain joins TRBV4-1 and TRBJ1-5, with D perhaps TRBD1 (5 bases). The sequence derives from a woman aged 60-75 years with COVID-19, enrolled during active disease. CDR3 nucleotide sequence: TGCGCCAGCAGCCAAGTTTGGGGGGATCAGCCCCAGCATTTT. Translating it yields CASSQVWGDQPQHF.